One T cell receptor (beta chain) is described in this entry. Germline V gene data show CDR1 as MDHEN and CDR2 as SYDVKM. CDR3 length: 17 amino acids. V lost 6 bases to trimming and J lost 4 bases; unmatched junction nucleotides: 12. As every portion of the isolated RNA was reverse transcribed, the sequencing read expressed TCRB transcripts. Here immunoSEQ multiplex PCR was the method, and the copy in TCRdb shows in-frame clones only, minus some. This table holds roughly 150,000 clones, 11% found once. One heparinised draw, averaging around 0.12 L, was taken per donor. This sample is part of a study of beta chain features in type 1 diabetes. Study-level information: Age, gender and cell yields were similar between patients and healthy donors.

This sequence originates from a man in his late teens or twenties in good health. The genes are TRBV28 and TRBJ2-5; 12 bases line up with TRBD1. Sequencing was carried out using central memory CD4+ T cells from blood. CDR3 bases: TGTGCCAGCAGCCCTCCCCCGGGACAGGGGGCATCAGAGACCCAGTACTTC. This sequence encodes CASSPPPGQGASETQYF.